This T cell receptor beta chain was identified during a study of cytomegalovirus exposure and HLA in healthy donors. PCR employed 60 Vbeta and 13 Jbeta primers. Clones were read by immunoSEQ multiplex PCR, and TCRdb kept only the in-frame ones, dropping some. The table records around 300,000 clones, approximately 70% of them present only once. The trim removed 6 bases at V and 5 bases at J, leaving 2 bases unmatched. CDR1 and CDR2 (germline): MDHEN, SYDVKM. The CDR3 length is 14 residues. V and J are TRBV28 and TRBJ2-2, with TRBD2 identical over 11 bases. The receptor's source is a female donor in good health and CMV-seronegative. Sequenced: PBMCs. CDR3 nucleotides: TGTGCCAGCAGCCCTAGCGGGGGGACCGGGGAGCTGTTTTTT. Translation: CASSPSGGTGELFF. The full variable domain, with the rest looked up from reference TRBV28 and TRBJ2-2, is DVKVTQSSRYLVKRTGEKVFLECVQDMDHENMFWYRQDPGLGLRLIYFSYDVKMKEKGDIPEGYSVSREKKERFSLILESASTNQTSMYLCASSPSGGTGELFFGEGSRLTVL.